Detailed here is one T cell receptor beta chain. Antigen unknown. This entry is derived from a study of T cell responses to AZD1222 COVID-19 vaccine. Study results and limitations: Close to half of spike-specific TCRs reportedly recognize unmutated variant regions. A mostly white British donor set with more females was recruited, and clonal diversity was possibly underestimated.

TCRdb's table, derived via immunoSEQ multiplex PCR, lists solely in-frame clones and lacks some. In the table there are about 64,000 clones, around 90% of which are singletons. Germline V gene data show CDR1 as SGHRS and CDR2 as YFSETQ. V lost 4 bases, J lost 4 bases, and 11 bases lay in between. The CDR3 covers 14 residues. The source was peripheral blood, collected 28 days after the second dose of the MenACWY control vaccine. The V call is TRBV5-1, the J call TRBJ2-2, with D perhaps TRBD1 or TRBD2 (5 bases each). The clonotype was recovered from an adult who received the MenACWY meningococcal vaccine as a control. The CDR3: CASSREGFTGELFF. DNA for the CDR3: TGCGCCAGCAGCAGAGAGGGGTTCACCGGGGAGCTGTTTTTT.